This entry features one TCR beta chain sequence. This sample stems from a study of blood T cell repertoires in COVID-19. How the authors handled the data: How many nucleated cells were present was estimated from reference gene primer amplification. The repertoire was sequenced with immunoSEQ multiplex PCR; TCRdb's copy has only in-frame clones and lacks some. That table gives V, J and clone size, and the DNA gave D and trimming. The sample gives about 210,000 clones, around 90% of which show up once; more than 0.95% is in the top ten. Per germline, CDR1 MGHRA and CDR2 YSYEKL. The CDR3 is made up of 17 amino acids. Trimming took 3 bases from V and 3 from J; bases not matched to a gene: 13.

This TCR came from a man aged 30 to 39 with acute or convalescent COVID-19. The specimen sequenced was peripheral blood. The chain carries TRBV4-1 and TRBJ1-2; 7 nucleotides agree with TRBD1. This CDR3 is CASSHGFRDRRDYGYTF. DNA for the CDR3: TGCGCCAGCAGCCATGGCTTCAGGGACAGAAGGGACTATGGCTACACCTTC.